These 12 T cell receptor beta chains originate from one sample sequenced in a study of Ad26.COV2.S vaccination and SARS-CoV-2 variants. As to treatment: 15 to 20 received Ad26.COV2.S at low or high dose, single or two shots; roughly five received placebo; per-sample allocation not given. At day 63 after the first vaccine or placebo injection, samples were drawn. Clones were read by immunoSEQ multiplex PCR, and TCRdb kept only the in-frame ones, dropping some. The data show hundreds of thousands of clones, about 89% seen once. The starting material was peripheral blood, obtained in a trial of Ad26.COV2.S vaccine versus placebo. The receptors shown here come from a person aged 18-60 years who received the Ad26.COV2.S COVID-19 vaccine or a placebo.

The chain links TRBV20-1 to TRBJ2-7; no reliable D call. CDR3 length: 9 amino acids. From germline, CDR1 is DFQATT and CDR2 SNEGSKA (reference sequence). V was trimmed by 3 bases and J by 6 bases, leaving 3 bases between them. The CDR3 DNA follows: TGCAGTGCTAGGGGCGAGCAGTACTTC. It translates to CSARGEQYF.

V usage is TRBV28 and J usage is TRBJ1-2; D call uncertain. CDR1 is MDHEN and CDR2 is SYDVKM in the germline V gene. Trimming cost V 4 bases and J 5 bases, with 11 bases left between them. The CDR3 covers 13 residues. CDR3 coding DNA: TGTGCCAGCAGTTATGGGTCTTTGTATGGCTACACCTTC. This codes for CASSYGSLYGYTF.

This clone was recorded once. The rearrangement links TRBV6-5 to TRBJ2-6, with D perhaps TRBD1 (5 bases). Deletions cut 2 bases from V and 0 bases from J, with 5 bases between. This CDR3 is 15 amino acids long. CDR1 is MNHEY and CDR2 is SVGAGI in the germline V gene. CDR3 region: CASSYDSSGANVLTF. In DNA form, the CDR3 reads TGTGCCAGCAGTTACGACAGCTCTGGGGCCAACGTCCTGACTTTC.

The V call is TRBV19, the J call TRBJ2-1; D gene uncertain. The CDR3 is 14 amino acids. Germline CDR1 reads LNHDA; CDR2 reads SQIVND (reference sequence). The germline V and J ends were trimmed by 7 bases and 4 bases, with 14 bases remaining between them. The CDR3 region has the DNA TGTGCCAGTACCCCACCGGGCTCTTACAATGAGCAGTTCTTC. Amino acids: CASTPPGSYNEQFF.

The chain recombines TRBV5-4 with TRBJ2-2; D is undetermined. Germline V gives CDR1 SGHNT, CDR2 YYREEE (reference sequence). This CDR3 region has 13 residues. Deletions cut 7 bases from V and 2 bases from J, with 9 bases between. The CDR3 nucleotides read TGTGCCAGCTTGAACCCTAACACCGGGGAGCTGTTTTTT. Protein product: CASLNPNTGELFF. The full variable domain, with the rest looked up from reference TRBV5-4 and TRBJ2-2, is ETGVTQSPTHLIKTRGQQVTLRCSSQSGHNTVSWYQQALGQGPQFIFQYYREEENGRGNFPPRFSGLQFPNYSSELNVNALELDDSALYLCASLNPNTGELFFGEGSRLTVL.

The rearrangement uses TRBV19 and TRBJ1-5; 7 nucleotides line up with TRBD1. CDR1 and CDR2 (germline): LNHDA, SQIVND (reference sequence). V lost 7 bases, J lost 4 bases, and 7 bases stayed unmatched. The CDR3 is made up of 14 amino acids. The CDR3 region is CASTLTGFNQPQHF. The CDR3 nucleotides are TGTGCCAGTACCCTGACAGGGTTTAATCAGCCCCAGCATTTT. The variable domain in full, with the rest retrieved from reference TRBV19 and TRBJ1-5, is DGGITQSPKYLFRKEGQNVTLSCEQNLNHDAMYWYRQDPGQGLRLIYYSQIVNDFQKGDIAEGYSVSREKKESFPLTVTSAQKNPTAFYLCASTLTGFNQPQHFGDGTRLSIL.

In this sample, this clone turned up once. The chain links TRBV5-1 to TRBJ2-5, with 9 bases identical to TRBD1. The junction had 3 bases not matched to a gene; V was cut back by 2 bases and J by 1 base. Germline CDR1 is SGHRS and CDR2 is YFSETQ. The CDR3 contains 15 residues. The CDR3 protein is CASSLTGGGQETQYF. Written as DNA, the CDR3 is TGCGCCAGCAGCTTAACAGGGGGCGGCCAAGAGACCCAGTACTTC.

The V gene is TRBV2, the J gene TRBJ2-1; 7 bases are a match to TRBD1. The junction had 6 bases not matched to a gene; V was cut back by 3 bases and J by 4 bases. This CDR3 region has 15 residues. Germline V gives CDR1 SNHLY, CDR2 FYNNEI. CDR3 nucleotides: TGTGCCAGCAGTGATCTGGGACAGACTTACAATGAGCAGTTCTTC. This encodes CASSDLGQTYNEQFF. The whole variable domain, remainder taken from reference TRBV2 and TRBJ2-1, is EPEVTQTPSHQVTQMGQEVILRCVPISNHLYFYWYRQILGQKVEFLVSFYNNEISEKSEIFDDQFSVERPDGSNFTLKIRSTKLEDSAMYFCASSDLGQTYNEQFFGPGTRLTVL.

The CDR3 here is CASSSLLAGVYNEQFF. As DNA, the CDR3 is TGTGCCAGCAGTTCTCTTCTAGCGGGAGTGTACAATGAGCAGTTCTTC. This rearrangement joins TRBV28 to TRBJ2-1, with TRBD2 identical over 10 bases. The CDR3 has 16 amino acids. Germline V gene sequence: CDR1 MDHEN, CDR2 SYDVKM. V was clipped by 4 bases and J by 4 bases; unmatched bases: 7.

This clone was counted a single time. The gene calls are TRBV9 and TRBJ2-2; D is unclear. The V gene's germline CDR1 is SGDLS and CDR2 YYNGEE. The V gene lost 1 base and the J gene lost 3 bases, with 4 bases spanning the gap. The CDR3 runs 13 residues. CDR3 DNA sequence: TGTGCCAGCAGCGTATGGGACACCGGGGAGCTGTTTTTT. It translates to CASSVWDTGELFF.

This chain connects TRBV25-1 to TRBJ1-4; 8 bases agree with TRBD1. Germline V gene lookup returns CDR1 MGHDK and CDR2 SYGVNS. This CDR3 is built from 16 residues. V was clipped by 6 bases and J by 3 bases; unmatched bases: 9. This CDR3 reads CASSPDRDRPNEKLFF. The DNA of the CDR3 is TGTGCCAGCAGCCCTGACCGGGACAGGCCTAATGAAAAACTGTTTTTT.

This chain links TRBV3-1 (or the pseudogene TRBV3-2) with TRBJ2-1; D gene ambiguous. The CDR3 is 12 amino acids. Germline V lookup: CDR1 LGHDT, CDR2 YNNKEL (reference sequence). V lost 4 bases, J lost 5 bases, and 6 bases lay in between. The CDR3 DNA reads as TGTGCCAGCAGCCGTGGGCACAATGAGCAGTTCTTC. This encodes CASSRGHNEQFF.